A single sample is the source of the 10 T cell receptor beta chains below, sequenced in a study of CD8 T cells in ankylosing spondylitis. TCRdb processed the 5' RACE reads anew with MiXCR; each CDR3 protein has one entry. This sample has more than 110,000 distinct CDR3 sequences, with 7% to 10% found just once. The specimen was synovial fluid, either unsorted or a sorted T cell fraction (not recorded which). These receptor sequences come from a male donor with ankylosing spondylitis.

V is TRBV18 and J is TRBJ1-4, with unresolved D. This CDR3 is 12 amino acids long. Germline V gene lookup returns CDR1 KGHSH and CDR2 LQKENI. Deletions cut 4 bases from V and 3 bases from J, with 3 bases between. The CDR3, as DNA: TGTGCCAGCTCACGACCTAATGAAAAACTGTTTTTT. Residues: CASSRPNEKLFF.

Many counts were recorded for this clonotype. The chain joins TRBV6-1 to TRBJ1-2; 12 bases align to TRBD1. The germline CDR1 and CDR2 sequences are MNHNS and SASEGT. CDR3 size: 17 residues. The V gene end was trimmed by 6 bases and the J gene end by 0 bases; junction bases not matched to a gene: 8. CDR3 protein: CASSHPGTGGSNYGYTF. In DNA form, the CDR3 reads TGTGCCAGCAGCCACCCCGGGACAGGGGGCTCTAACTATGGCTACACCTTC.

The sample holds a few counts of this clonotype. This sequence joins TRBV9 and TRBJ2-5; D unclear. Trimming cost V 0 bases and J 5 bases, with 14 bases left between them. Per the germline V gene, CDR1 is SGDLS and CDR2 is YYNGEE. The CDR3 sequence is 15 residues long. CDR3 sequence: CASSVDGLGGETQYF. CDR3 coding DNA: TGTGCCAGCAGCGTAGACGGTCTAGGCGGCGAGACCCAGTACTTC.

A few counts support this clonotype. This sequence joins TRBV18 and TRBJ2-7; D is ambiguous. The CDR3 spans 14 residues. Trimming stripped 2 bases from V and 4 bases from J, with 12 bases between. The germline V gene has CDR1 KGHSH and CDR2 LQKENI. The CDR3 loop reads CASSPTYREYEQYF. Here the CDR3 DNA reads TGTGCCAGCTCACCAACATACAGAGAATACGAGCAGTACTTC.

This clonotype came up many times. This sequence joins TRBV3-1 and TRBJ1-1; D uncertain. Germline CDR1 is LGHDT and CDR2 is YNNKEL (reference sequence). The V gene lost 11 bases and the J gene lost 4 bases, with 14 bases spanning the gap. This CDR3 region has 12 residues. The CDR3 protein is CASTGVGTEAFF. Written as DNA, the CDR3 is TGTGCCTCAACCGGGGTTGGCACTGAAGCTTTCTTT.

In DNA, the CDR3 is TGTGCCAGCACCCTAGGGACTAGCTTCGACAATGAGCAGTTCTTC. Translating gives CASTLGTSFDNEQFF. The chain couples TRBV27 to TRBJ2-1; 9 positions match TRBD2. The CDR3 length is 15 residues. The V gene end was trimmed by 7 bases and the J gene end by 5 bases; junction bases not matched to a gene: 9. Germline-derived CDR1 and CDR2 are MNHEY and SMNVEV (reference sequence).

The rearrangement uses TRBV19 and TRBJ1-5, with 8 bases aligning to TRBD1. This CDR3 comprises 15 residues. Germline V gene data show CDR1 as LNHDA and CDR2 as SQIVND (reference sequence). Trimming at V came to 5 bases and at J to 7 bases, leaving 10 bases not matched to a gene. DNA of the CDR3: TGTGCCAGTAGTGTAACAGGGGGTCCCTCGCAGCCCCAGCATTTT. The encoded protein is CASSVTGGPSQPQHF.

This clonotype has only a few counts. The chain combines TRBV5-1 with TRBJ2-1; TRBD1 matches 9 bases. The germline V gene has CDR1 SGHRS and CDR2 YFSETQ. The CDR3 spans 14 residues. J lost 10 bases, V lost 0 bases, and 5 bases had no gene match. The CDR3 reads CASSLGGQGDEQFF. In nucleotides, the CDR3 is TGCGCCAGCAGCTTGGGGGGACAGGGAGACGAGCAGTTCTTC.

The chain employs TRBV7-2 and TRBJ2-1; TRBD2 aligns across 12 bases. Looked up from germline, CDR1 is SGHTA and CDR2 is FQGNSA. There are 15 residues in the CDR3. The V gene end was trimmed by 5 bases and the J gene end by 10 bases; junction bases not matched to a gene: 9. As DNA, the CDR3 is TGTGCCAGCAGCACTACTAGCGGGGGGCCCTCCGAGCAGTTCTTC. This gives the protein CASSTTSGGPSEQFF.

This clonotype was seen at least ten times. V is TRBV18 and J is TRBJ2-7; D not resolved. Germline V CDR1 and CDR2: KGHSH, LQKENI. Trimming pared 2 bases from V and 1 base from J, leaving 9 bases between. The CDR3 has 14 amino acids. CDR3 in DNA: TGTGCCAGCTCACCAAGGCCAGAGTCCTACGAGCAGTACTTC. This sequence encodes CASSPRPESYEQYF. The variable domain in full, with the rest retrieved from reference TRBV18 and TRBJ2-7, is NAGVMQNPRHLVRRRGQEARLRCSPMKGHSHVYWYRQLPEEGLKFMVYLQKENIIDESGMPKERFSAEFPKEGPSILRIQQVVRGDSAAYFCASSPRPESYEQYFGPGTRLTVT.